These T cell receptor beta chains were read from a single sample in a study of T cells after yellow fever vaccination. TCRdb reprocessed the 5' RACE reads with MiXCR, giving one entry per CDR3 protein. This sample has about 46,000 distinct CDR3 sequences, with 5% to 8% found just once. Sequencing used PBMCs, either bulk or a sorted T-cell subset (CD4+, CD8+, memory, or dextramer-sorted; not recorded which), obtained 45 days after the yellow fever booster vaccination. The receptors originated from a man aged 25 to 40 who received the YFV17D yellow fever vaccine. Both conserved end residues are part of each CDR3. The D gene is left open where the match is weak. Part of the rows lack a size; the others show once, few, many or a class for expanded clones.

many	TRBV9	.	TRBJ2-5	TGTGCCAGCAGCGTGAGCCCCGAAGAGACCCAGTACTTC	CASSVSPEETQYF
many	TRBV4-3	.	TRBJ1-1	TGCGCCAGCAGCAAAATCGGTATGGGGAACACTGAAGCTTTCTTT	CASSKIGMGNTEAFF
many	TRBV14	TRBD2	TRBJ2-7	TGTGCCAGCAGCAGGGGCCTTTATGGTAGCGGGAGTTACGAGCAGTACTTC	CASSRGLYGSGSYEQYF
many	TRBV29-1	TRBD2	TRBJ2-1	TGCAGCGTTGGAGCTAGCGGGAGGGCCCTCAGAGAGCAGTTCTTC	CSVGASGRALREQFF
few	TRBV12-3/TRBV12-4	.	TRBJ2-7	TGTGCCAGCAGAACGACCGGCTACGAGCAGTACTTC	CASRTTGYEQYF
many	TRBV15	.	TRBJ2-3	TGTGCCACCAGCCAAAACCTAGATACGCAGTATTTT	CATSQNLDTQYF
many	TRBV12-3/TRBV12-4	.	TRBJ1-5	TGTGCCAGCAGTCCTTCATATAGCAATCAGCCCCAGCATTTT	CASSPSYSNQPQHF
many	TRBV7-2	.	TRBJ2-7	TGTGCCAGCAGCGATACAACGAAAGGGGACTACGAGCAGTACTTC	CASSDTTKGDYEQYF
many	TRBV18	TRBD1	TRBJ2-5	TGTGCCAGCTCACCTCCCTCCGGGACAGGGGGAAGAGAGACCCAGTACTTC	CASSPPSGTGGRETQYF
many	TRBV7-8	.	TRBJ1-6	TGTGCCAGCAGCTTGGCATTGGGGGGTACACCCCTCCACTTT	CASSLALGGTPLHF
.	TRBV28	.	TRBJ2-6	TGTGCCAGCCGGGACGGTCCTCGAGGGGCCAACGTCCTGACTTTC	CASRDGPRGANVLTF
many	TRBV2	TRBD2	TRBJ2-5	TGTGCCAGCAGTAGGACTAGCGTTGAGACCCAGTACTTC	CASSRTSVETQYF
.	TRBV2	.	TRBJ2-3	TGTGCCAGCGGGGGACTCGCAGGCACCTTCGATACGCAGTATTTT	CASGGLAGTFDTQYF
many	TRBV27	TRBD2	TRBJ2-1	TGTGCCAGCAGTTTAGGGGGGGCCTACAATGAGCAGTTCTTC	CASSLGGAYNEQFF
many	TRBV2	TRBD1	TRBJ1-2	TGTGCCAGTGAACCGGGACAGGGGGCTTTCAACTATGGCTACACCTTC	CASEPGQGAFNYGYTF
many	TRBV7-9	.	TRBJ2-1	TGTGCCAGCAGCATGGACAATGAGCAGTTCTTC	CASSMDNEQFF
many	TRBV30	.	TRBJ2-1	TGTGCCTGGAGTGTTGACAGCTTGCAGTTCTTC	CAWSVDSLQFF
.	TRBV6-5	TRBD1	TRBJ2-7	TGTGCCAGCAGTAGACCGGGACAGGGTTACGAGCAGTACTTC	CASSRPGQGYEQYF
few	TRBV5-1	TRBD2	TRBJ2-2	TGCGCCAGCAGCTGGCAGCAGGCTAGCGGGAGGGCCGGCGGGGAGCTGTTTTTT	CASSWQQASGRAGGELFF
many	TRBV5-6	.	TRBJ2-2	TGTGCCAGCACCCCCTCCATACAGGTCAACACCGGGGAGCTGTTTTTT	CASTPSIQVNTGELFF
few	TRBV12-3/TRBV12-4	TRBD2	TRBJ2-1	TGTGCCAGCAGTTTAGACCCTAGCGGGAGGATCGATGAGCAGTTCTTC	CASSLDPSGRIDEQFF
many	TRBV7-2	TRBD2	TRBJ2-7	TGTGCCAGCAGCTTACCCAAGACTAGCTCCCCTGACGAGCAGTACTTC	CASSLPKTSSPDEQYF
many	TRBV12-3/TRBV12-4	.	TRBJ2-7	TGTGCCAGCAGTTTAGGCGGTCAGCAGTACTTC	CASSLGGQQYF
many	TRBV7-2	TRBD2	TRBJ2-1	TGTGCCAGCACCCAAGCGGGGGGCACCTACAATGAGCAGTTCTTC	CASTQAGGTYNEQFF
many	TRBV3-1	.	TRBJ2-1	TGTGCCAGCAGCCAAGGGCTGGAGCAGTTCTTC	CASSQGLEQFF
few	TRBV23-1	TRBD2	TRBJ2-7	TGCGCCAGCAGACCGACTAGCGGGATCTACTACGAGCAGTACTTC	CASRPTSGIYYEQYF
many	TRBV4-3	TRBD2	TRBJ2-3	TGCGCCAGCAGCGCCAGAGCCTTAGCGGGAAACACAGATACGCAGTATTTT	CASSARALAGNTDTQYF
.	TRBV3-1	.	TRBJ1-5	TGTGCCAGCAGCCACGCCAGCGGGACACCGAAGGCGTATAGCAATCAGCCCCAGCATTTT	CASSHASGTPKAYSNQPQHF
many	TRBV28	TRBD1	TRBJ2-7	TGTGCCAGCAGTCCCGGACAGGGAGTCTACGAGCAGTACTTC	CASSPGQGVYEQYF
.	TRBV9	.	TRBJ2-1	TGTGCCAGCTCCAAAGGGGTCAACTCCTACAATGAGCAGTTCTTC	CASSKGVNSYNEQFF
many	TRBV7-2	.	TRBJ2-4	TGTGCCAGCAGCCTTGGGGACCTACGGCCTCAGTACTTC	CASSLGDLRPQYF
few	TRBV7-2	.	TRBJ1-5	TGTGCCAGCAGCAATGGGAATCAGCCCCAGCATTTT	CASSNGNQPQHF
many	TRBV7-2	.	TRBJ2-1	TGTGCCAGCAGGAGAGCCGGGGCCCACAATGAGCAGTTCTTC	CASRRAGAHNEQFF
.	TRBV9	TRBD2	TRBJ2-7	TGTGCCAGCAGCGTAGATAGCGGGAGTTACGAGCAGTACTTC	CASSVDSGSYEQYF
.	TRBV30	.	TRBJ1-2	TGTGCCTGGAGTCTTAACAGGGCCTCGCTCTATGGCTACACCTTC	CAWSLNRASLYGYTF
many	TRBV20-1	TRBD2	TRBJ2-7	TGCAGTGCTAGACCTGGAGCGGGAGTGGTCTACGAGCAGTACTTC	CSARPGAGVVYEQYF
few	TRBV12-3/TRBV12-4	.	TRBJ2-7	TGTGCCAGCAGTTTACCACAAGGCGAGCAGTACTTC	CASSLPQGEQYF
many	TRBV28	TRBD2	TRBJ2-5	TGTGCCAGCAGTTTAAGCGGGACGAACACCCAGTACTTC	CASSLSGTNTQYF
few	TRBV12-3/TRBV12-4	.	TRBJ1-1	TGTGCCAGCAGTGCCCAGGGGACAATGAACACTGAAGCTTTCTTT	CASSAQGTMNTEAFF
many	TRBV7-2	TRBD1	TRBJ2-3	TGTGCCAGCAGCCTAGACAGGGGGGCAGATACGCAGTATTTT	CASSLDRGADTQYF
.	TRBV15	TRBD1	TRBJ1-1	TGTGCCACACGACAGGGACCGAACACTGAAGCTTTCTTT	CATRQGPNTEAFF
many	TRBV7-2	.	TRBJ1-2	TGTGCCAGCAGCTTAGACTATGGCTACACCTTC	CASSLDYGYTF
.	TRBV6-5	.	TRBJ1-5	TGTGCCAGCACGCCGGCGGGGGGTGGGAATCAGCCCCAGCATTTT	CASTPAGGGNQPQHF
many	TRBV18	.	TRBJ2-3	TGTGCCAGCTCACCACCTGGAGATACGCAGTATTTT	CASSPPGDTQYF
few	TRBV5-1	.	TRBJ2-1	TGCGCCAGCAAAACGGGTCGGGATTACAATGAGCAGTTCTTC	CASKTGRDYNEQFF
many	TRBV7-2	TRBD1	TRBJ2-7	TGTGCCAGCAGGGACAGGGCATCCTACGAGCAGTACTTC	CASRDRASYEQYF
few	TRBV7-3	.	TRBJ2-7	TGTGCCAGCAGCTTAACCGGCGGACAGTCATACGAGCAGTACTTC	CASSLTGGQSYEQYF
many	TRBV20-1	TRBD2	TRBJ2-7	TGCAGTGCTAGGGCACTAGCGGGGGTGGGCCACGAGCAGTACTTC	CSARALAGVGHEQYF
.	TRBV12-5	.	TRBJ1-2	TGTGCTGTCCCTGGGGTCTACTATGGCTACACCTTC	CAVPGVYYGYTF
many	TRBV24-1	.	TRBJ2-2	TGTGCCACCAGTGATCCCAGGGGCACCGGGGAGCTGTTTTTT	CATSDPRGTGELFF
.	TRBV4-3	.	TRBJ2-3	TGCGCCAGCAGCCAGGGGGTCCCAGATACGCAGTATTTT	CASSQGVPDTQYF
few	TRBV4-3	.	TRBJ1-6	TGCGCCAGCAGCCAAGATCGCGGGAGAACCCTCCACTTT	CASSQDRGRTLHF
many	TRBV7-8	TRBD2	TRBJ2-3	TGTGCCAGCACCCAATTGGGGACTAGCCGGAGCACAGATACGCAGTATTTT	CASTQLGTSRSTDTQYF
many	TRBV29-1	TRBD1	TRBJ2-5	TGCAGCGTGGAACAGGGGGAACCGTACTTC	CSVEQGEPYF
few	TRBV28	.	TRBJ2-1	TGTGCCAGCACGAAAGGGGGGACGAGCTCCTACAATGAGCAGTTCTTC	CASTKGGTSSYNEQFF
.	TRBV5-6	.	TRBJ1-5	TGTGCCAGCAGCTTGGCCGGGGGTTTCAATCAGCCCCAGCATTTT	CASSLAGGFNQPQHF
few	TRBV5-4	.	TRBJ2-1	TGTGCCAGCAGCTATGCCGGGACTCCCAATCCCAATGAGCAGTTCTTC	CASSYAGTPNPNEQFF
few	TRBV6-1	TRBD2	TRBJ2-1	TGTGCCAGCAGCAGCGGGGGAGCGGCCTCCTACAATGAGCAGTTCTTC	CASSSGGAASYNEQFF